The following is a T cell receptor beta chain sequence with its context. The data derive from a study of blood T cell repertoires in COVID-19. On the study more broadly: The analysed material was cDNA or gDNA that came from T cells, B-cell-depleted T cells, or PBMCs.

Original processing methods: Amplification of reference gene primers was used by the study to estimate nucleated cell counts. TCRdb's copy holds only in-frame clones and misses some; the assay was immunoSEQ multiplex PCR. The V and J calls and clone size were taken over from that table, and D and trimming were inferred from the DNA. Seen here are several thousand clones, approximately 83% observed once, and the top ten hold 8.3%. The clonotype was recovered from a human donor in a cohort sampled during active COVID-19. The sample comprised peripheral blood.

The CDR3 nucleotides read TGTGCCAGCTTAGCAGGGACTACGCCAGGGCCCCAGCATTTT. Translation: CASLAGTTPGPQHF. The rearrangement links TRBV28 to TRBJ1-5; D might be TRBD1 (5 bases). V shed 8 bases and J shed 9 bases, with 20 bases lying between them. Germline V CDR1 and CDR2: MDHEN, SYDVKM. This CDR3 has 14 amino acids.